Ten or more counts support the clone carrying this T cell receptor beta chain. Its antigen is currently unknown. V shed 6 bases and J shed 1 base, with 13 bases lying between them. The length of the CDR3 is 14 residues. CDR1 and CDR2 (germline): SGHRS, YFSETQ. These data originate in a study of T-cell reconstitution after alpha-beta-depleted transplantation in children. General observations from the study: Surviving thymic progenitors and recipient T cells were the source of high TCRbeta diversity at day 60 in some patients. After transplant, at about two months, alpha-beta T cells were reportedly derived from several hundred expanded graft clones.

Unique molecular identifiers were incorporated when the TCRbeta library was constructed. One entry per CDR3 protein, called by TCRdb with MiXCR from the PCR reads. The sample consists of approximately 300,000 distinct CDR3 sequences, around 10% of them appearing once. This clonotype was sampled from a male patient under 10 years old who had a stem cell transplant for chronic granulomatous disease, so the T cells may come from the graft donor. The sequenced sample was peripheral blood, obtained 180 days after TCRalphabeta/CD19-depleted stem cell transplant. The chain couples TRBV5-1 to TRBJ1-1; unclear D gene. CDR3 protein: CASKVRLRNTEAFF. CDR3 nucleotide sequence: TGCGCCAGCAAAGTCCGGCTAAGGAACACTGAAGCTTTCTTT.